The 32 T cell receptor beta chains below all came from one sample that was sequenced in a study of blood T cell repertoires in COVID-19. TCRdb's table, derived via immunoSEQ multiplex PCR, lists solely in-frame clones and lacks some. The sample holds roughly 64,000 clones; around 83% are singletons and the top ten take around 5.4%. The specimen sequenced was peripheral blood. Receptors originate from a woman aged 60-75 years with acute or convalescent COVID-19.

The chain employs TRBV6-6 and TRBJ2-7; 9 nucleotides match TRBD2. CDR1 is MNHNY and CDR2 is SVGAGI in the germline V gene (reference sequence). The CDR3 runs to 13 residues. The J segment lost 2 bases and the V segment lost 6 bases, leaving 2 bases of the junction unmatched. The CDR3 reads CASRGLAAYEQYF. The CDR3 DNA is TGTGCCAGCAGGGGACTAGCTGCCTACGAGCAGTACTTC.

CDR3 sequence reads: CASRAVGLAGHEQFF. CDR3 sequence (DNA): TGTGCCAGTAGGGCAGTGGGACTAGCGGGCCATGAGCAGTTCTTC. The genes are TRBV19 and TRBJ2-1, with TRBD2 matching over 12 bases. Per germline, CDR1 LNHDA and CDR2 SQIVND (reference sequence). J gave up 8 bases and V 6 bases, and 8 bases lay outside the gene matches. The CDR3 runs to 15 residues.

The rearrangement joins TRBV7-9 to TRBJ1-1; D call uncertain. Trimming removed 4 bases at V and 8 bases at J, with 11 bases between. The CDR3 runs to 12 residues. The germline V gene encodes CDR1 SEHNR and CDR2 FQNEAQ (reference sequence). DNA of the CDR3: TGTGCCAGCAGCTCCACCAGTATAGAAGCTTTCTTT. Its translation is CASSSTSIEAFF.

The CDR3 DNA follows: TGTGCCAGCAGCACCAGGGTCAAGTACGAGCAGTACTTC. Residues: CASSTRVKYEQYF. This sequence joins TRBV27 and TRBJ2-7, with D perhaps TRBD1 (5 bases). The CDR3 runs 13 residues. Germline CDR1 reads MNHEY; CDR2 reads SMNVEV (reference sequence). V was clipped by 6 bases and J by 4 bases, with 13 bases between them.

The rearrangement uses TRBV5-1 and TRBJ2-1, with 12 bases matching TRBD2. The CDR3 contains 17 residues. CDR1 SGHRS and CDR2 YFSETQ come from the germline V gene. J lost 7 bases, V lost 1 base, and 9 bases had no gene match. In DNA, the CDR3 is TGCGCCAGCAGCTTGACTGGTTCTAGCGGGGGGGCAAATGAGCAGTTCTTC. It translates to CASSLTGSSGGANEQFF.

This clone was counted a single time. V and J are TRBV5-1 and TRBJ2-1; the D gene is possibly TRBD1 (6 bases). Trimming removed 1 base at V and 6 bases at J, with 17 bases between. Germline V gene sequence: CDR1 SGHRS, CDR2 YFSETQ. CDR3 length equals 16 residues. The chain's CDR3 is CASSLNLLTGINEQFF. The CDR3 DNA sequence: TGCGCCAGCAGCTTGAATCTCCTTACAGGGATCAATGAGCAGTTCTTC.

The rearrangement joins TRBV7-9 to TRBJ2-1, with D perhaps TRBD1 (6 bases). This CDR3 comprises 16 residues. Germline V gene sequence: CDR1 SEHNR, CDR2 FQNEAQ (reference sequence). V shed 1 base and J shed 2 bases, with 12 bases lying between them. CDR3 loop: CASSLGGGAAYNEQFF. CDR3 sequence (DNA): TGTGCCAGCAGCTTAGGAGGGGGAGCAGCCTACAATGAGCAGTTCTTC.

CDR3 loop: CASSQEHRGQPQHF. The CDR3 DNA follows: TGTGCCAGCAGCCAAGAACACAGGGGGCAGCCCCAGCATTTT. The gene calls are TRBV3-1 (or the pseudogene TRBV3-2) and TRBJ1-5; 8 bases agree with TRBD1. The CDR3 is made up of 14 amino acids. CDR1 is LGHDT and CDR2 is YNNKEL in the germline V gene (reference sequence). V shed 0 bases and J 7 bases; nucleotides not matched to a gene: 2.

The chain joins TRBV7-6 to TRBJ2-3; 10 positions agree with TRBD2. Germline assignment: CDR1 SGHVS and CDR2 FNYEAQ. V shed 1 base, J shed 0 bases, and the junction held 7 bases outside the gene matches. This CDR3 contains 18 residues. CDR3 bases: TGTGCCAGCAGCTTAGAGGTTAGCGGGGGGCCAAGCACAGATACGCAGTATTTT. It translates to CASSLEVSGGPSTDTQYF. The full variable domain, rest sourced from reference TRBV7-6 and TRBJ2-3, is GAGVSQSPRYKVTKRGQDVALRCDPISGHVSLYWYRQALGQGPEFLTYFNYEAQQDKSGLPNDRFSAERPEGSISTLTIQRTEQRDSAMYRCASSLEVSGGPSTDTQYFGPGTRLTVL.

This rearrangement joins TRBV12-3 or TRBV12-4 to TRBJ2-1; possible D gene TRBD2, 5 bases. This CDR3 has 12 amino acids. V was trimmed by 8 bases and J by 5 bases, leaving 10 bases between them. CDR3 sequence: CASRGWDNEQFF. The CDR3 region has the DNA TGTGCCAGCCGGGGTTGGGACAATGAGCAGTTCTTC.

The genes are TRBV9 and TRBJ2-3; maybe TRBD1 (5 bases). The V and J ends lost 0 bases and 2 bases respectively, with 10 bases between them. The CDR3 consists of 15 residues. Germline CDR1 SGDLS, CDR2 YYNGEE. CDR3 sequence: CASSVGQRVTDTQYF. The CDR3 DNA reads as TGTGCCAGCAGCGTAGGACAGAGAGTCACAGATACGCAGTATTTT.

V and J are TRBV19 and TRBJ2-6; a possible D gene is TRBD2 (6 bases). The length of the CDR3 is 16 residues. Germline V gives CDR1 LNHDA, CDR2 SQIVND (reference sequence). Trimming shortened V by 5 bases and J by 0 bases, and 11 bases separated the two germline ends. CDR3 sequence: CASSLGLSSGANVLTF. The CDR3 nucleotides are TGTGCCAGTAGTCTGGGACTGAGCTCTGGGGCCAACGTCCTGACTTTC.

This clone was seen a handful of times. The V gene is TRBV23-1, the J gene TRBJ2-5, with 7 bases identical to TRBD2. TRBV23-1 is sorted into the ORF group, with uncertain function. After removal of 6 bases from V and 3 bases from J, the junction contained 4 bases not matched to a gene. The CDR3 runs 13 residues. CDR3: CASRGGRKETQYF. Written as DNA, the CDR3 is TGCGCCAGCAGGGGGGGGAGAAAAGAGACCCAGTACTTC.

This chain uses TRBV3-1 (or the pseudogene TRBV3-2) with TRBJ2-7; D is perhaps TRBD2 (6 bases). Germline V gives CDR1 LGHDT, CDR2 YNNKEL (reference sequence). The V and J ends lost 0 bases and 3 bases respectively, with 18 bases between them. The CDR3 runs to 17 residues. The CDR3 DNA is TGTGCCAGCAGCCAAGATTTGCTTAGGACTAACGTCTACGAGCAGTACTTC. Translating gives CASSQDLLRTNVYEQYF.

This chain joins TRBV5-1 and TRBJ1-3, with D perhaps TRBD1 (5 bases). CDR1 and CDR2 from the germline V gene are SGHRS and YFSETQ. V lost 2 bases and J 4 bases, leaving 10 bases between the germline ends. The CDR3 loop spans 14 amino acids. Here the CDR3 DNA reads TGCGCCAGCAGCTTTGGGGGGACGGGAAACACCATATATTTT. It is translated as CASSFGGTGNTIYF.

CDR3: CASSPDTTNTGELFF. The DNA for the CDR3 is TGTGCCAGCTCACCAGACACCACGAACACCGGGGAGCTGTTTTTT. The gene calls are TRBV18 and TRBJ2-2; D call uncertain. Germline assignment: CDR1 KGHSH and CDR2 LQKENI. The germline V and J ends were trimmed by 2 bases and 0 bases, with 7 bases remaining between them. The CDR3 totals 15 residues. The variable domain in full, with the rest retrieved from reference TRBV18 and TRBJ2-2, is NAGVMQNPRHLVRRRGQEARLRCSPMKGHSHVYWYRQLPEEGLKFMVYLQKENIIDESGMPKERFSAEFPKEGPSILRIQQVVRGDSAAYFCASSPDTTNTGELFFGEGSRLTVL.

The chain is built from TRBV4-1 and TRBJ1-2; 8 bases fit TRBD1. The ends lost 4 bases at V and 6 bases at J; junction bases unmatched: 4. Germline CDR1 MGHRA, CDR2 YSYEKL. The CDR3 length is 13 residues. The CDR3 DNA sequence: TGCGCCAGCAGCCTCCAGGGGGCGGATGGCTACACCTTC. Its translation: CASSLQGADGYTF.

The rearrangement uses TRBV7-3 and TRBJ2-6; 8 nucleotides line up with TRBD2. The CDR3 covers 18 residues. Germline V lookup: CDR1 SGHTA, CDR2 FQGTGA. V was clipped by 2 bases and J by 1 base; unmatched bases: 7. CDR3 DNA: TGTGCCAGCAGCTTAGAAGAACTAGCGGATTCTGGGGCCAACGTCCTGACTTTC. Translation: CASSLEELADSGANVLTF.

The chain joins TRBV24-1 to TRBJ2-3, with unresolved D. Trimming removed 11 bases at V and 11 bases at J, with 7 bases between. CDR1 is KGHDR and CDR2 is SFDVKD in the germline V gene. This CDR3 contains 8 residues. The CDR3 loop reads CASRGQYF. The CDR3 bases are TGTGCCAGCCGCGGGCAGTATTTT.

This clone was found once. The V gene is TRBV6-2 or TRBV6-3, the J gene TRBJ2-4; the D gene is possibly TRBD1 (6 bases). In germline, CDR1 is MNHEY, CDR2 SVGEGT. With 5 bases removed from V and 9 bases from J, the gap between germline ends came to 14 bases. The CDR3 extends over 13 amino acids. CDR3 region: CASSGRGEGIQYF. The CDR3 bases are TGTGCCAGCAGTGGCAGGGGAGAGGGCATTCAGTACTTC.

V gene TRBV19 combines with J gene TRBJ1-5; TRBD1 is a possible D gene (5 bases). Germline CDR1 and CDR2: LNHDA and SQIVND (reference sequence). There are 15 residues in the CDR3. Between the trimmed V and J ends, which lost 4 bases and 1 base, there was a span of 11 bases. CDR3 in DNA: TGTGCCAGTAGTACACTGACAGAAAGCAATCAGCCCCAGCATTTT. Its translation: CASSTLTESNQPQHF.

This clone was seen a handful of times. The gene calls are TRBV5-1 and TRBJ1-1, with D possibly TRBD1 on 5 matching bases. The CDR3 runs 15 residues. Germline V lookup: CDR1 SGHRS, CDR2 YFSETQ. Trimming took off 4 bases at V and 1 base at J, with 14 bases between the two ends. CDR3 in DNA: TGCGCCAGCAGCGGTCACCAGGGAGGGAACACTGAAGCTTTCTTT. Its translation: CASSGHQGGNTEAFF.

This clone was seen a few times. The chain is built from TRBV10-3 and TRBJ1-5; D gene unclear. Germline CDR1 is ENHRY and CDR2 is SYGVKD. This CDR3 contains 13 residues. The V end lost 4 bases, the J end lost 1 base, and 5 bases lay between the germline ends. For the CDR3, the DNA is TGTGCCATCAGTGGAGAGAGCAATCAGCCCCAGCATTTT. Amino acid sequence: CAISGESNQPQHF.

The V call is TRBV5-5, the J call TRBJ1-5; 10 nucleotides align to TRBD1. J was trimmed by 0 bases and V by 4 bases; bases with no gene match: 7. The CDR3 spans 17 residues. The germline V gene encodes CDR1 SGHKS and CDR2 YYEKEE (reference sequence). The CDR3 DNA reads as TGTGCCAGCAGCCGGACCGGGACAGGGGATAGCAATCAGCCCCAGCATTTT. Residues: CASSRTGTGDSNQPQHF.

This clone has a handful of counts. The chain employs TRBV6-6 and TRBJ1-6; no reliable D call. Germline CDR1 reads MNHNY; CDR2 reads SVGAGI (reference sequence). The CDR3 runs 14 residues. V lost 7 bases and J lost 6, with 13 bases in between. The CDR3 sequence: CASNHRGGNSPLHF. The CDR3 DNA reads TGTGCCAGCAACCACCGCGGAGGTAATTCACCCCTCCACTTT.

The chain uses TRBV3-1 (or the pseudogene TRBV3-2) and TRBJ1-4; 9 bases line up with TRBD1. V shed 2 bases, J shed 1 base, and the junction held 17 bases outside the gene matches. There are 21 residues in the CDR3. Germline V gene data show CDR1 as LGHDT and CDR2 as YNNKEL (reference sequence). CDR3 bases: TGTGCCAGCAGCCAACACTCGCCGGGACAGGGAATGGGGAGAACTAATGAAAAACTGTTTTTT. Encoded protein: CASSQHSPGQGMGRTNEKLFF.

This clone occurred once. At one of its ends the junction is not consistent with the germline gene, which may arise from a read error. The chain uses TRBV6-1 and TRBJ1-1, with TRBD1 identical over 12 bases. Germline V gene sequence: CDR1 MNHNS, CDR2 SASEGT. The CDR3 sequence is 11 residues long. This chain's CDR3 is CASSEGQGAVF. Written as DNA, the CDR3 is TGTGCCAGCAGTGAGGGACAGGGGGCTGTCTTT.

The chain combines TRBV3-1 (or the pseudogene TRBV3-2) with TRBJ2-3; D perhaps matches TRBD2 (6 bases). This CDR3 comprises 16 residues. The V end lost 5 bases, the J end lost 0 bases, and 15 bases lay between the germline ends. Germline CDR1 LGHDT, CDR2 YNNKEL (reference sequence). CDR3 sequence (DNA): TGTGCCAGCAGCGGGGGGTCCCTATGGAGCACAGATACGCAGTATTTT. Encoded protein: CASSGGSLWSTDTQYF.

This clone was picked up one time. The chain couples TRBV13 to TRBJ2-3, with TRBD2 identical over 9 bases. J gave up 6 bases and V 4 bases, and 2 bases lay outside the gene matches. Germline V gives CDR1 PRHDT, CDR2 FYEKMQ (reference sequence). CDR3 length equals 13 residues. Written as DNA, the CDR3 is TGTGCCAGCAGCTCCAGCGGGGGGGATACGCAGTATTTT. This encodes CASSSSGGDTQYF.

This rearrangement joins TRBV5-1 to TRBJ1-5; D is ambiguous. The V end lost 4 bases, the J end lost 0 bases, and 11 bases lay between the germline ends. Germline V lookup: CDR1 SGHRS, CDR2 YFSETQ. The CDR3 covers 15 residues. The CDR3 DNA is TGCGCCAGCAGCCTGGCGGGGTATAGCAATCAGCCCCAGCATTTT. This gives the protein CASSLAGYSNQPQHF.

The chain employs TRBV6-5 and TRBJ1-2; D may be TRBD1 (5 bases). Germline-derived CDR1 and CDR2 are MNHEY and SVGAGI. The CDR3 runs to 15 residues. Trimming shortened V by 0 bases and J by 4 bases, and 12 bases separated the two germline ends. The CDR3 DNA follows: TGTGCCAGCAGTTACTCTCAGGGTCCCCCCTATGGCTACACCTTC. Translated: CASSYSQGPPYGYTF.

This sequence joins TRBV6-5 and TRBJ2-2, with D possibly matching TRBD2 (5 bases). The CDR3 spans 14 residues. CDR1 is MNHEY, CDR2 SVGAGI, per germline. V gave up 11 bases and J gave up 1 base, with 14 bases separating them. The CDR3 loop is CAVRELLNTGELFF. CDR3 bases: TGTGCCGTCCGGGAACTCCTGAACACCGGGGAGCTGTTTTTT.